A single T cell receptor beta chain is shown here with its context. Germline values: CDR1 SGHNT, CDR2 YYREEE (reference sequence). After removal of 4 bases from V and 8 bases from J, the junction contained 5 bases not matched to a gene. This CDR3 is 14 amino acids long. Across about two dozen US areas, participants ranged in age from about 18 to 90 years. Participants reported their clinical history, and cohort assignment relied on those reports. This sample is drawn from a study of blood T cell repertoires in COVID-19. Across the study: COVID-19 samples, acute and convalescent, were from the United States, Italy and Spain.

Original handling: Reference gene primers were amplified, and this amplification served to estimate nucleated cell counts. Assay used: immunoSEQ multiplex PCR; TCRdb lists only in-frame clones, some missing. V, J and clone size reflect that table, while D and trimming were determined from the DNA. The sample has 130,000 to 150,000 clones; roughly four fifths are singletons. This TCR derives from a man between 50 and 59 years old who had recovered from COVID-19. The sample comprised PBMCs or T cells enriched from blood (not recorded which). The rearrangement links TRBV5-4 to TRBJ1-4; TRBD1 matches at 10 bases. CDR3 residues: CASSPGTGDEKLFF. The DNA of the CDR3 is TGTGCCAGCAGCCCCGGGACAGGGGACGAAAAACTGTTTTTT.